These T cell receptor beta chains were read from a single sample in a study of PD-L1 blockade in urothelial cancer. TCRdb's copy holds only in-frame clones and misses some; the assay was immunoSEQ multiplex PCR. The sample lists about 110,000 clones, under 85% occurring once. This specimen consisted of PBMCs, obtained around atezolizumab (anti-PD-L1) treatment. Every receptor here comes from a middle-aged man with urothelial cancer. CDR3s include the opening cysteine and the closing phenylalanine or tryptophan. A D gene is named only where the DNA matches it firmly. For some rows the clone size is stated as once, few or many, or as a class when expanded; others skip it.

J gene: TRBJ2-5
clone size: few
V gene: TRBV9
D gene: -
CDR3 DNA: TGTGCCAGCAGCGTAGATAGGGGACACGAAGAGACCCAGTACTTC
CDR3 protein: CASSVDRGHEETQYF

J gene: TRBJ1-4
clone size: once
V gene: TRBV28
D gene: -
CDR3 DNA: TGTGCCAGCAGTTCCCCGTCGGGGGGTGGTCGGACTAATGAAAAACTGTTTTTT
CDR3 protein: CASSSPSGGGRTNEKLFF

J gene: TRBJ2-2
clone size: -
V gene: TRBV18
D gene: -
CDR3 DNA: TGTGCCAGCTCACCACAGGGGTCCGGGGAGCTGTTTTTT
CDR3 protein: CASSPQGSGELFF

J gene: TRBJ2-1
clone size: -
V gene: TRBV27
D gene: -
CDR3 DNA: TGTGCCAGCAGTTCCCTCAGGGGCGGGAATGAGCAGTTCTTC
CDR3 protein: CASSSLRGGNEQFF

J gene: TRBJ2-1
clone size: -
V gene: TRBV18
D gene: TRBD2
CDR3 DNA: TGTGCCAGCTCACCAAACGGGACTAGCGGGAGAATAAGGTCCTACAATGAGCAGTTCTTC
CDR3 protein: CASSPNGTSGRIRSYNEQFF

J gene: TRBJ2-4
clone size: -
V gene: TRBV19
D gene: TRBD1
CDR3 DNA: TGTGCCAGTAGTACGGGACAGGCAGTAGCCAAAAACATTCAGTACTTC
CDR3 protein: CASSTGQAVAKNIQYF

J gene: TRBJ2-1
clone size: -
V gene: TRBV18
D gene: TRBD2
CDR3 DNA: TGTGCCAGCTCACCCGGGACTAGCGGGAACAATGAGCAGTTCTTC
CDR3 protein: CASSPGTSGNNEQFF

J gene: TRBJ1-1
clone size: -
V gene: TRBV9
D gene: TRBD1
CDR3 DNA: TGTGCCAGCAGCCAGGGGGCTGACACTGAAGCTTTCTTT
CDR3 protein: CASSQGADTEAFF

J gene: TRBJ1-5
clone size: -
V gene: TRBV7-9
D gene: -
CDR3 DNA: TGTGCCAGCAGCCCACAGGGTACTCAGCCCCAGCATTTT
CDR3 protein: CASSPQGTQPQHF

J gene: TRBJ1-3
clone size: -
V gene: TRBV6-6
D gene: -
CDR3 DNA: TGTGCCAGCAGAAAGGGACAAGCCCAAGGGGGAAACACCATATATTTT
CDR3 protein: CASRKGQAQGGNTIYF

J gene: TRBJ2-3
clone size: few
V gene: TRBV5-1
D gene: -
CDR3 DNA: TGCGCCAGCAGCATACAGAACGGGATGGGGACAGATACGCAGTATTTT
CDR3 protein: CASSIQNGMGTDTQYF

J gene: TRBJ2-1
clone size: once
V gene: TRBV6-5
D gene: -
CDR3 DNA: TGTGCCAGCAGGAAACAGGGTCTGGGTGAGCAGTTCTTC
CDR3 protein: CASRKQGLGEQFF

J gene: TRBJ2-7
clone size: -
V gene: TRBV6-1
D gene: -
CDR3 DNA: TGTGCCAGCACCCCCCCCGGGCCCAGGGCCTACGAGCAGTACTTC
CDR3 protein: CASTPPGPRAYEQYF

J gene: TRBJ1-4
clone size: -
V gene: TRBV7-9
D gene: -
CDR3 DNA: TGTGCCAGCAGCTCCTCACGGTTGGAAAAACTGTTTTTT
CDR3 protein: CASSSSRLEKLFF